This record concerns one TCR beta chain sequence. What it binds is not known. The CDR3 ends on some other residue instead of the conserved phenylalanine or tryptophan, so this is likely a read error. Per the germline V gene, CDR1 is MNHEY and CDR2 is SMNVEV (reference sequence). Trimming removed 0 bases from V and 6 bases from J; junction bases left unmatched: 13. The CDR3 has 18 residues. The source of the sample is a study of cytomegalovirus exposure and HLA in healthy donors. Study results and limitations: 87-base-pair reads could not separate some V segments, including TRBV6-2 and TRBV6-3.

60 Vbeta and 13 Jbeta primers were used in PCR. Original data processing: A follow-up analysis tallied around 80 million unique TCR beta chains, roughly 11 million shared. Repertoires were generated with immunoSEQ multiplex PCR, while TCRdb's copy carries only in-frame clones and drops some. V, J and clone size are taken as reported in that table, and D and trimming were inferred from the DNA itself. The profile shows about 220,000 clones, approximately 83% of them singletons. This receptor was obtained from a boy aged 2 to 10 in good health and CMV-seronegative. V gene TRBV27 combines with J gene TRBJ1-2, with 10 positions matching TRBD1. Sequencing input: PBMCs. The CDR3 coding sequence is TGTGCCAGCAGTTTATCGAGTTTGGGGGGGACAGGGGAAGATGGCTACACCGTC. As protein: CASSLSSLGGTGEDGYTV.